The T cell receptor beta chain under discussion was sequenced for a study of cytomegalovirus exposure and HLA in healthy donors. This clone was observed once. It was with 60 Vbeta and 13 Jbeta primers that the PCR ran. This table comes from immunoSEQ multiplex PCR, and its TCRdb copy is limited to in-frame clones, with some not included. The sample has over 100,000 clones, 70% to 85% seen once. Germline assignment: CDR1 MNHEY and CDR2 SMNVEV (reference sequence). The CDR3 consists of 17 residues. Losses at the gene ends were 0 bases for V and 5 bases for J; bases not matched to a gene: 7. This TCR was recovered from a female donor in good health and CMV-seronegative. The chain links TRBV27 to TRBJ2-1; 10 bases are a match to TRBD1. Input material: PBMCs. Written as DNA, the CDR3 is TGTGCCAGCAGTTTATCCCCCGGGACAGGGGTACACAATGAGCAGTTCTTC. Encoded protein: CASSLSPGTGVHNEQFF.